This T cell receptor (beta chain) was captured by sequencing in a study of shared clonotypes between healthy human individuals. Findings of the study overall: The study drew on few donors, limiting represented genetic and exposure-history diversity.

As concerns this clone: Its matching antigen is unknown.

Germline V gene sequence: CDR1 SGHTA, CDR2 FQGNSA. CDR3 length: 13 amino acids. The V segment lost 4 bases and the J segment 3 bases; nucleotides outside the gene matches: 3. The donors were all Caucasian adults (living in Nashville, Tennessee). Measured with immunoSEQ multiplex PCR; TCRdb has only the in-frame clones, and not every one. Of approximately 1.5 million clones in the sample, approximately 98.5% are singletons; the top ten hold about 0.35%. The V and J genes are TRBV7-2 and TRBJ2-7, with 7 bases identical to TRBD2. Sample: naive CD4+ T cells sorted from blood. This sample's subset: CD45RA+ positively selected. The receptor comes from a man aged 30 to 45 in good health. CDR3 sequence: CASSSRTSYEQYF. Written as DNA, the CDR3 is TGTGCCAGCAGCTCTAGGACTAGCTACGAGCAGTACTTC.